The TCR beta chain described here comes from a study of T-cell reconstitution after alpha-beta-depleted transplantation in children. Study-level findings and limits: Approximately two months post-transplant, alpha-beta T cells reportedly originated from several hundred expanded graft clones.

This clonotype has a handful of counts. Its antigen is not known. Unique molecular identifiers featured in how the TCRbeta library was prepared. Each CDR3 protein is one row after TCRdb ran MiXCR on the PCR reads. This sample has some 550,000 distinct CDR3 sequences, with 23% found just once. Germline-derived CDR1 and CDR2 are MGHRA and YSYEKL. The junction had 5 bases not matched to a gene; V was cut back by 1 base and J by 3 bases. CDR3 length: 16 amino acids. The sequence was collected from a boy younger than two who had a stem cell transplant for acute myeloid leukemia, so the T cells may come from the graft donor. Sequenced material: PBMCs, mostly from graft donor cells, taken 360 days after TCRalphabeta/CD19-depleted stem cell transplant. The genes are TRBV4-1 and TRBJ2-1; 8 bases match TRBD2. In nucleotides, the CDR3 is TGCGCCAGCAGCCAAGCGGGGGGGCAATACTACAATGAGCAGTTCTTC. This gives the protein CASSQAGGQYYNEQFF.